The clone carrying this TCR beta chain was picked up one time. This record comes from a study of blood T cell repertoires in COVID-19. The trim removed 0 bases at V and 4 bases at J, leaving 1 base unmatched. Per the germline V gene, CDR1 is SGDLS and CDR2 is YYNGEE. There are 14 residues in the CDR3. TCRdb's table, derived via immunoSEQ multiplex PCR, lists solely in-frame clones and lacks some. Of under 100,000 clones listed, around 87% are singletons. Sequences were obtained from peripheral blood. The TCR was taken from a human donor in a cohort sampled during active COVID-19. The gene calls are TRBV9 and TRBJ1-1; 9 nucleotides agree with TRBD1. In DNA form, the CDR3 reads TGTGCCAGCAGCGTAGCGACAGGGGGCACTGAAGCTTTCTTT. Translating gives CASSVATGGTEAFF.